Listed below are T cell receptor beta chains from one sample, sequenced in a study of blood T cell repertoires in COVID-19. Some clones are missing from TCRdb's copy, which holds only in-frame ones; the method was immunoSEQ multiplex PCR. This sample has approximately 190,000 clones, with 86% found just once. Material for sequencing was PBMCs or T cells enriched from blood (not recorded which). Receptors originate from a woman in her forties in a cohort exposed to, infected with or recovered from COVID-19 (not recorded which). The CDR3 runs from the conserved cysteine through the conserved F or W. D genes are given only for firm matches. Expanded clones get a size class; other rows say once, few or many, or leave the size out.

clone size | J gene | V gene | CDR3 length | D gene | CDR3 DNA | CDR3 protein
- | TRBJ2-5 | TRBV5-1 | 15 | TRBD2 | TGCGCCAGCAGCTTCCGACTAGCGGGAGATGAGACCCAGTACTTC | CASSFRLAGDETQYF
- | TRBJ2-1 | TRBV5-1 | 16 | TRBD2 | TGCGCCAGCAGCTTGGGACTAGCGGGAGACTACAATGAGCAGTTCTTC | CASSLGLAGDYNEQFF
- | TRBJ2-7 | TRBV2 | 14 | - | TGTGCCAGCAGAGGGGGCAGGGGGGACCACGAGCAGTACTTC | CASRGGRGDHEQYF
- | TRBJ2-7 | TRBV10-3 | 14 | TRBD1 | TGTGCCATCAGTGGGGGACAGGGGATGGGCGAGCAGTACTTC | CAISGGQGMGEQYF
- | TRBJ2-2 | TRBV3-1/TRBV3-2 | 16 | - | TGTGCCAGCAGCCAAGATCAGTCAGGGTCCACCGGGGAGCTGTTTTTT | CASSQDQSGSTGELFF
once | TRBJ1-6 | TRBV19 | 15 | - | TGTGCCAGTAGTATACACCCAGGGGTAGATTCACCCCTCCACTTT | CASSIHPGVDSPLHF
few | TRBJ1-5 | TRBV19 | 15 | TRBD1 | TGTGCCAGTGCTTGGGACAGGGGGCGAAATCAGCCCCAGCATTTT | CASAWDRGRNQPQHF
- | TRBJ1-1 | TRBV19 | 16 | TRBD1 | TGTGCCAGTAGTATCGGGGACAGCCAAGTGGACACTGAAGCTTTCTTT | CASSIGDSQVDTEAFF
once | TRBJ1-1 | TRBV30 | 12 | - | TGTGCCTGGAGTGAAATATTCACTGAAGCTTTCTTT | CAWSEIFTEAFF
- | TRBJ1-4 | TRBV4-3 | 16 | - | TGCGCCAGCAGCCTAGTTCCGAGACGGGTATTTGAAAAACTGTTTTTT | CASSLVPRRVFEKLFF
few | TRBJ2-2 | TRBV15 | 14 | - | TGTGCCACCAGCAGAGATTCGCAGGTCCGGGAGCTGTTTTTT | CATSRDSQVRELFF
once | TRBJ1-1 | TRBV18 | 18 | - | TGTGCCAGCTCCCCTCGGGGTGGGGTAACGAGGATGAACACTGAAGCTTTCTTT | CASSPRGGVTRMNTEAFF
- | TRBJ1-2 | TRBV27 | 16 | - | TGTGCCAGCAGTTTATCATTGGGGGGGGTTTCCTATGGCTACACCTTC | CASSLSLGGVSYGYTF
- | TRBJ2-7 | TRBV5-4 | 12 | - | TGTGCCAGCAGTCCCCAGGGCTACGAGCAGTACTTC | CASSPQGYEQYF
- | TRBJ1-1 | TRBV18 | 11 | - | TGTGCCAGCTCACTCACAGATGAAGCTTTCTTT | CASSLTDEAFF
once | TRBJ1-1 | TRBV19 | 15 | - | TGTGCCAGTAGTATAGAGGACAGACTGAACACTGAAGCTTTCTTT | CASSIEDRLNTEAFF
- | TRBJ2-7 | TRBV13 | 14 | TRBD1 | TGTGCCAGCAGCTCCGGACAGGGCTCCTACGAGCAGTACTTC | CASSSGQGSYEQYF
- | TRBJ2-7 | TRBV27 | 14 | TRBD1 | TGTGCCAGCAGTTTCGGGACAGGGGTGAGAGAGCAGTACTTC | CASSFGTGVREQYF
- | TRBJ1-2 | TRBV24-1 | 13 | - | TGTGCCACCAGTGACAGGGGTGACTATGGCTACACCTTC | CATSDRGDYGYTF
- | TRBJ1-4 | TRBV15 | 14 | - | TGTGCCACCAGCAGAGTTTCAGGGGTCGAAAAACTGTTTTTT | CATSRVSGVEKLFF
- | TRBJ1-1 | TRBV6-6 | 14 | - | TGTGCCAGCAGTTTGAATACAGAGAACACTGAAGCTTTCTTT | CASSLNTENTEAFF
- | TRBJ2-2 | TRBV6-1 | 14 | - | TGTGCCAGCAGTGAAGCGCTAGAGACCGGGGAGCTGTTTTTT | CASSEALETGELFF
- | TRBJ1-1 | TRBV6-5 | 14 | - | TGTGCCAGCACCCCCACCAGGGTGGACACTGAAGCTTTCTTT | CASTPTRVDTEAFF
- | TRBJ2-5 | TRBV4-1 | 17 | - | TGCGCCAGCAGCCAAGATAATCCCTCTAGTAAGGTAGTGACCCAGTACTTC | CASSQDNPSSKVVTQYF
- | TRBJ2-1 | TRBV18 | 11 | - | TGTGCCAGCTCGGTAGGACAAGAGCAGTTCTTC | CASSVGQEQFF
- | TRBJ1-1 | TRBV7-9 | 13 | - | TGTGCCAGCAGCCGAGGGTTTGGTAACGAAGCTTTCTTT | CASSRGFGNEAFF
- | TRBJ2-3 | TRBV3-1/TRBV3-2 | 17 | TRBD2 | TGTGCCAGCAGCCAAGGCGAGAGCGGGGATCTCACAGATACGCAGTATTTT | CASSQGESGDLTDTQYF
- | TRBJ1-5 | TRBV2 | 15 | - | TGTGCCAGCAGTGAAGCCCCCCGACTCTATCAGCCCCAGCATTTT | CASSEAPRLYQPQHF
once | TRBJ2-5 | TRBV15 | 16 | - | TGTGCCACCAGCAGAGATTTGCAGGGGAGACAAGAGACCCAGTACTTC | CATSRDLQGRQETQYF
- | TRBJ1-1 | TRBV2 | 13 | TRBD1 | TGTGCCAGCCGTCCCGGGACAGGGATGGGGGCTTTCTTT | CASRPGTGMGAFF
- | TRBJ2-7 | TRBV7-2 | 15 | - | TGTGCCAGCAGCTTTTACATCGGGGGCTCCTACGAGCAGTACTTC | CASSFYIGGSYEQYF